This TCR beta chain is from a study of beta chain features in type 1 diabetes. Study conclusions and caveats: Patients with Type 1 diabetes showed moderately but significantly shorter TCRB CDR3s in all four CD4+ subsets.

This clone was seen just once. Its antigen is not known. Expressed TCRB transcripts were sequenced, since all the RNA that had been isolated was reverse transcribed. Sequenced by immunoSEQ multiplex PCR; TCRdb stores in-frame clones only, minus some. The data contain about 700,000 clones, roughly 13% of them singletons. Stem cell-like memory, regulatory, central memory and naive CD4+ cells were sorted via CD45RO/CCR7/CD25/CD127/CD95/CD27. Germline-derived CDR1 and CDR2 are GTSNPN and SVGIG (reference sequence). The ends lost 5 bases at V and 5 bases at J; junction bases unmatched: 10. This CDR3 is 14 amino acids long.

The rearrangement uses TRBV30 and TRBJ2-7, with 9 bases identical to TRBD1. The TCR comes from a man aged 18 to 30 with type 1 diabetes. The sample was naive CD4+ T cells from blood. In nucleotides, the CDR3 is TGTGCCTGGGGAACCGGGACAGGGTACAACGAGCAGTACTTC. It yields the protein CAWGTGTGYNEQYF.